This T cell receptor beta chain was found in a study of preoperative IRX-2 immunotherapy in early breast cancer. The CDR3 is 14 amino acids. From germline, CDR1 is SGHRS and CDR2 YFSETQ. The V and J ends lost 0 bases and 2 bases respectively, with 6 bases between them. Treatment defined: preoperative locoregional IRX-2 cytokine immunotherapy. Samples came from a phase Ib trial of preoperative locoregional IRX-2 cytokine immunotherapy. Only in-frame clones appear in the TCRdb table, and some are missing; sequencing was by immunoSEQ multiplex PCR. The table records under 50,000 clones, roughly 80% of them present only once.

The sequenced sample was lymph node tissue, obtained after IRX-2 immunotherapy. The chain carries TRBV5-1 and TRBJ2-4; D ambiguous. The receptor was isolated from a human donor with breast cancer. The CDR3 loop is CASSLDLTKNIQYF. CDR3 sequence (DNA): TGCGCCAGCAGCTTGGATCTTACCAAAAACATTCAGTACTTC.